This passage covers 31 T cell receptor beta chains from one sample sequenced in a study of T cell responses to AZD1222 COVID-19 vaccine. Sequencing used immunoSEQ multiplex PCR; TCRdb keeps in-frame clones, though not all of them. The profile shows 140,000 to 150,000 clones, just under 95% of them singletons. Sequenced material: peripheral blood, taken on day 0 of AZD1222 vaccination. Source of these receptors: an adult in good health.

The chain couples TRBV30 to TRBJ2-7; 7 nucleotides agree with TRBD1. The V and J ends lost 4 bases and 8 bases, in that order; junction bases with no gene match: 11. The CDR3 covers 13 residues. CDR1 and CDR2 from the germline V gene are GTSNPN and SVGIG (reference sequence). The CDR3 bases are TGTGCCTGGACTACAGGGGCCCGGACAAAGCAGTACTTC. This encodes CAWTTGARTKQYF.

The rearrangement joins TRBV6-1 to TRBJ1-2; D is perhaps TRBD1 (5 bases). The CDR3 consists of 11 residues. Germline V CDR1 and CDR2: MNHNS, SASEGT. V was trimmed by 3 bases and J by 13 bases, leaving 12 bases between them. The CDR3: CASSEQGAITF. The CDR3 coding sequence is TGTGCCAGCAGTGAGCAGGGTGCGATCACCTTC.

This chain uses TRBV6-2 or TRBV6-3 with TRBJ2-2; 8 bases are a match to TRBD1. Germline CDR1 MNHEY, CDR2 SVGEGT. V shed 2 bases and J 2 bases; nucleotides not matched to a gene: 4. The CDR3 contains 16 residues. This CDR3 reads CASSYPDRVNTGELFF. The CDR3 DNA reads TGTGCCAGCAGTTACCCGGACAGGGTCAACACCGGGGAGCTGTTTTTT.

The rearrangement joins TRBV5-1 to TRBJ1-1; 8 nucleotides align to TRBD1. With 1 base clipped from V and 3 bases from J, the junction kept 8 bases outside the gene matches. The germline CDR1 and CDR2 sequences are SGHRS and YFSETQ. CDR3 length: 16 amino acids. The CDR3 DNA sequence: TGCGCCAGCAGCTTGTACACAGGGGGAGGGGACACTGAAGCTTTCTTT. This codes for CASSLYTGGGDTEAFF. The full variable domain, with the rest looked up from reference TRBV5-1 and TRBJ1-1, is KAGVTQTPRYLIKTRGQQVTLSCSPISGHRSVSWYQQTPGQGLQFLFEYFSETQRNKGNFPGRFSGRQFSNSRSEMNVSTLELGDSALYLCASSLYTGGGDTEAFFGQGTRLTVV.

This clone was recorded once. The V and J genes are TRBV5-1 and TRBJ2-3; 7 positions agree with TRBD1. This CDR3 spans 16 amino acids. Germline values: CDR1 SGHRS, CDR2 YFSETQ. V shed 3 bases, J shed 3 bases, and the junction held 10 bases outside the gene matches. The CDR3 here is CASSSRQGRWTDTQYF. CDR3 in DNA: TGCGCCAGCAGCTCACGACAGGGTAGGTGGACAGATACGCAGTATTTT.

The chain joins TRBV27 to TRBJ1-4, with a possible D match to TRBD1 (6 bases). Trimming pared 1 base from V and 7 bases from J, leaving 13 bases between. This CDR3 is 15 amino acids long. Germline V gene lookup returns CDR1 MNHEY and CDR2 SMNVEV (reference sequence). CDR3 loop: CASSLFAGVGEKLFF. The DNA of the CDR3 is TGTGCCAGCAGTTTATTCGCAGGGGTGGGTGAAAAACTGTTTTTT.

The chain is built from TRBV4-1 and TRBJ2-1; D possibly corresponds to TRBD1 (7 bases). The CDR3 extends over 11 amino acids. V lost 5 bases and J 13 bases, leaving 12 bases between the germline ends. Per the germline V gene, CDR1 is MGHRA and CDR2 is YSYEKL. CDR3 in amino acids: CASSSGGTQFF. The CDR3 bases are TGCGCCAGCAGCTCAGGGGGGACCCAGTTCTTC.

The chain combines TRBV10-3 with TRBJ1-1; no reliable D call. V was pared by 6 bases and J by 2 bases, with 7 bases between. CDR3 length equals 12 residues. CDR1 and CDR2 from the germline V gene are ENHRY and SYGVKD. This chain's CDR3 is CAISQSNTEAFF. As DNA, the CDR3 is TGTGCCATCAGCCAAAGTAACACTGAAGCTTTCTTT.

V is TRBV13 and J is TRBJ2-7, with 11 bases fitting TRBD2. CDR1 is PRHDT and CDR2 is FYEKMQ in the germline V gene (reference sequence). This CDR3 spans 14 amino acids. The junction had 3 bases not matched to a gene; V was cut back by 5 bases and J by 3 bases. DNA for the CDR3: TGTGCCAGCAGCGGACTAGCGGGTAACTACGAGCAGTACTTC. It codes for CASSGLAGNYEQYF.

The genes are TRBV4-1 and TRBJ2-7; no firm D call. This CDR3 spans 13 amino acids. With 3 bases removed from V and 3 bases from J, the gap between germline ends came to 9 bases. CDR1 MGHRA and CDR2 YSYEKL come from the germline V gene. The CDR3, as DNA: TGCGCCAGCAGCCAGCTCTACGGCTACGAGCAGTACTTC. The encoded protein is CASSQLYGYEQYF.

The rearrangement joins TRBV18 to TRBJ2-2; TRBD2 is a possible D gene (5 bases). The germline V gene has CDR1 KGHSH and CDR2 LQKENI. The CDR3 length is 16 residues. V lost 4 bases to trimming and J lost 1 base, with 13 bases between them. The DNA of the CDR3 is TGTGCCAGCTCACGCCGGGGAACCCTGAACACCGGGGAGCTGTTTTTT. It translates to CASSRRGTLNTGELFF.

The chain employs TRBV7-9 and TRBJ1-2; D may be TRBD1 (5 bases). The length of the CDR3 is 16 residues. V was clipped by 0 bases and J by 4 bases, with 15 bases between them. Germline CDR1 is SEHNR and CDR2 is FQNEAQ (reference sequence). CDR3 DNA: TGTGCCAGCAGCTTAGCGGGGCAGGGCTGGGGCTATGGCTACACCTTC. It is translated as CASSLAGQGWGYGYTF.

The rearrangement links TRBV28 to TRBJ1-1, with D possibly being TRBD1 (6 bases). CDR3 length equals 15 residues. Deletions cut 4 bases from V and 0 bases from J, with 12 bases between. The germline gives CDR1 MDHEN, CDR2 SYDVKM. CDR3 in amino acids: CASSYGGGLNTEAFF. The CDR3 region has the DNA TGTGCCAGCAGTTATGGGGGCGGACTGAACACTGAAGCTTTCTTT. The variable domain in full, with the rest retrieved from reference TRBV28 and TRBJ1-1, is DVKVTQSSRYLVKRTGEKVFLECVQDMDHENMFWYRQDPGLGLRLIYFSYDVKMKEKGDIPEGYSVSREKKERFSLILESASTNQTSMYLCASSYGGGLNTEAFFGQGTRLTVV.

V usage is TRBV7-3 and J usage is TRBJ1-6; D gene unclear. The germline gives CDR1 SGHTA, CDR2 FQGTGA. The CDR3 contains 17 residues. The V gene lost 5 bases and the J gene lost 3 bases, with 17 bases spanning the gap. CDR3: CASSPGPRQDYNSPLHF. The CDR3 DNA reads as TGTGCCAGCAGCCCTGGCCCGCGACAAGACTATAATTCACCCCTCCACTTT.

The V call is TRBV6-1, the J call TRBJ1-2; D is uncertain. Deletions cut 2 bases from V and 3 bases from J, with 4 bases between. Germline CDR1 and CDR2: MNHNS and SASEGT. The CDR3 sequence is 12 residues long. The CDR3 reads CASSESHYGYTF. CDR3 bases: TGTGCCAGCAGTGAAAGTCACTATGGCTACACCTTC.

The rearrangement links TRBV10-1 to TRBJ1-3; D perhaps matches TRBD1 (5 bases). Deletions cut 2 bases from V and 0 bases from J, with 11 bases between. Germline V gene sequence: CDR1 WNHNN, CDR2 SYGVQD (reference sequence). This CDR3 is built from 16 residues. The CDR3 DNA is TGCGCCAGCAGTGAGAGGGGCAGGAGCTCTGGAAACACCATATATTTT. The encoded protein is CASSERGRSSGNTIYF.

V is TRBV6-5 and J is TRBJ2-7, with D tentatively TRBD1 (6 bases). The V and J ends lost 7 bases and 2 bases respectively, with 15 bases between them. Per the germline V gene, CDR1 is MNHEY and CDR2 is SVGAGI. There are 14 residues in the CDR3. CDR3 residues: CASTQGRGPYEQYF. The CDR3 DNA follows: TGTGCCAGCACCCAGGGCAGGGGCCCCTACGAGCAGTACTTC.

The chain couples TRBV6-1 to TRBJ2-3; tentatively, D is TRBD2 (6 bases). The germline gives CDR1 MNHNS, CDR2 SASEGT. The CDR3 loop spans 13 amino acids. Trimming took off 1 base at V and 9 bases at J, with 11 bases between the two ends. This CDR3 is CASSEGLDRTQYF. The CDR3 region has the DNA TGTGCCAGCAGTGAAGGACTAGATAGGACGCAGTATTTT.

The chain is built from TRBV5-1 and TRBJ1-2; 8 nucleotides line up with TRBD1. The germline gives CDR1 SGHRS, CDR2 YFSETQ. This CDR3 contains 14 residues. The trim removed 2 bases at V and 6 bases at J, leaving 6 bases unmatched. The CDR3 nucleotides read TGCGCCAGCAGCTTTTCAGGGGGCGGCGATGGCTACACCTTC. This codes for CASSFSGGGDGYTF.

The rearrangement links TRBV3-1 (or the pseudogene TRBV3-2) to TRBJ2-5, with 9 nucleotides matching TRBD1. V lost 0 bases to trimming and J lost 1 base; unmatched junction nucleotides: 6. Germline values: CDR1 LGHDT, CDR2 YNNKEL (reference sequence). The CDR3 length is 17 residues. CDR3 in DNA: TGTGCCAGCAGCCAAGAATGGGGACAGGGTTTCCAAGAGACCCAGTACTTC. Residues: CASSQEWGQGFQETQYF.

V and J are TRBV3-1 (or the pseudogene TRBV3-2) and TRBJ2-1; 9 nucleotides match TRBD2. Germline assignment: CDR1 LGHDT and CDR2 YNNKEL (reference sequence). The junction had 7 bases not matched to a gene; V was cut back by 7 bases and J by 0 bases. The CDR3 extends over 16 amino acids. The CDR3 sequence: CASNTRRGGSYNEQFF. In nucleotides, the CDR3 is TGTGCCAGCAATACCCGGCGGGGGGGCTCCTACAATGAGCAGTTCTTC.

The chain uses TRBV27 and TRBJ2-7, with D possibly matching TRBD1 (6 bases). The ends were cut back, 0 bases at V and 1 base at J, with 7 bases in the middle. This CDR3 spans 14 amino acids. The V gene's germline CDR1 is MNHEY and CDR2 SMNVEV (reference sequence). This CDR3 reads CASSLSQGSYEQYF. CDR3 DNA: TGTGCCAGCAGTTTATCACAGGGTTCCTACGAGCAGTACTTC.

CDR3 in DNA: TGTGCCAGCAGCCCATTCCGAACTAGCGGGAGTAGCGGAGATACGCAGTATTTT. This gives the protein CASSPFRTSGSSGDTQYF. This chain links TRBV7-2 with TRBJ2-3; 11 nucleotides align to TRBD2. The CDR3 sequence is 18 residues long. Trimming at V came to 5 bases and at J to 5 bases, leaving 15 bases not matched to a gene. The germline gives CDR1 SGHTA, CDR2 FQGNSA. Looking up the rest from reference TRBV7-2 and TRBJ2-3 gives the full variable domain: GAGVSQSPSNKVTEKGKDVELRCDPISGHTALYWYRQSLGQGLEFLIYFQGNSAPDKSGLPSDRFSAERTGGSVSTLTIQRTQQEDSAVYLCASSPFRTSGSSGDTQYFGPGTRLTVL.

This chain joins TRBV24-1 and TRBJ2-5; 10 nucleotides match TRBD1. CDR3 length equals 15 residues. The V gene end was trimmed by 5 bases and the J gene end by 5 bases; junction bases not matched to a gene: 7. The germline CDR1 and CDR2 sequences are KGHDR and SFDVKD. The CDR3 DNA reads as TGTGCCACCAGTGGGGGGACAGGGGATTGGGAGACCCAGTACTTC. It translates to CATSGGTGDWETQYF.

The chain combines TRBV4-1 with TRBJ1-2, with D hard to call. Germline V CDR1 and CDR2: MGHRA, YSYEKL. There are 12 residues in the CDR3. The germline V and J ends were trimmed by 1 base and 6 bases, with 6 bases remaining between them. Here the CDR3 DNA reads TGCGCCAGCAGCCAAGGGGGAGATGGCTACACCTTC. Residues: CASSQGGDGYTF.

CDR3 nucleotide sequence: TGTGCCAGCAGCGTAGGACAGCGGCCTTACAATGAGCAGTTCTTC. Translation gives CASSVGQRPYNEQFF. The V gene is TRBV9, the J gene TRBJ2-1; D possibly matches TRBD1 or TRBD2 (5 bases each). The V gene's germline CDR1 is SGDLS and CDR2 YYNGEE. The CDR3 runs to 15 residues. V lost 0 bases and J 4 bases, leaving 11 bases between the germline ends. The full variable domain, in which reference TRBV9 and TRBJ2-1 provide the parts outside the CDR3, is DSGVTQTPKHLITATGQRVTLRCSPRSGDLSVYWYQQSLDQGLQFLIQYYNGEERAKGNILERFSAQQFPDLHSELNLSSLELGDSALYFCASSVGQRPYNEQFFGPGTRLTVL.

This chain links TRBV18 with TRBJ1-2, with TRBD1 identical over 7 bases. CDR1 KGHSH and CDR2 LQKENI come from the germline V gene. V gave up 3 bases and J gave up 7 bases; unmatched junction bases: 11. This CDR3 has 15 amino acids. The CDR3 sequence is CASSPPQTGRLGYTF. The CDR3 coding sequence is TGTGCCAGCTCACCCCCTCAGACAGGGCGGCTTGGCTACACCTTC. Together with reference TRBV18 and TRBJ1-2, the CDR3 gives the full variable domain: NAGVMQNPRHLVRRRGQEARLRCSPMKGHSHVYWYRQLPEEGLKFMVYLQKENIIDESGMPKERFSAEFPKEGPSILRIQQVVRGDSAAYFCASSPPQTGRLGYTFGSGTRLTVV.

The chain combines TRBV28 with TRBJ2-7; D is uncertain. The CDR3 totals 15 residues. Germline CDR1 and CDR2: MDHEN and SYDVKM. The V and J ends lost 3 bases and 6 bases respectively, with 18 bases between them. The CDR3 reads CASSLEPGARSEQYF. The CDR3 region has the DNA TGTGCCAGCAGTTTGGAGCCAGGCGCTCGGAGCGAGCAGTACTTC.

This rearrangement joins TRBV5-1 to TRBJ2-1; tentative D call: TRBD2 (5 bases). The CDR3 runs 15 residues. Germline V lookup: CDR1 SGHRS, CDR2 YFSETQ. Trimming cost V 3 bases and J 11 bases, with 21 bases left between them. The CDR3: CASSSAALTGNKQFF. As DNA, the CDR3 is TGCGCCAGCAGCTCTGCAGCGCTAACCGGGAATAAGCAGTTCTTC.

This clone came up once. The chain recombines TRBV27 with TRBJ2-3, with TRBD2 as a possible D gene (5 bases). The CDR3 has 10 residues. Trimming took off 11 bases at V and 12 bases at J, with 15 bases between the two ends. Looked up from germline, CDR1 is MNHEY and CDR2 is SMNVEV (reference sequence). The CDR3 DNA reads as TGTGCCTCGGGGAAAACCCACCAGTATTTT. It is translated as CASGKTHQYF.

The chain is built from TRBV5-6 and TRBJ1-1, with a weak D call TRBD1 (5 bases). CDR3 size: 17 residues. CDR1 is SGHDT, CDR2 YYEEEE, per germline. Trimming took 0 bases from V and 3 from J, leaving 18 bases between them. The CDR3 DNA is TGTGCCAGCAGCTTGGGGGAGAAGAGCTGGGGGTACACTGAAGCTTTCTTT. Its protein product is CASSLGEKSWGYTEAFF.